What follows is one TCR beta chain and its context. These data belong to a study of control samples from healthy donors and cancer patients. The repertoire was sequenced with immunoSEQ multiplex PCR; TCRdb's copy has only in-frame clones and lacks some. The profile shows 85,000 to 95,000 clones, about four fifths of them singletons. CDR3 length: 15 amino acids. Trimming pared 6 bases from V and 5 bases from J, leaving 14 bases between. Germline CDR1 is MNHEY and CDR2 is SVGEGT. Sequencing input: blood. The receptor was isolated from a woman in her fifties or sixties in good health. V is TRBV6-2 or TRBV6-3 and J is TRBJ1-6; D gene uncertain. CDR3 protein: CASSRAGQNNSPLHF. The DNA of the CDR3 is TGTGCCAGCAGCCGGGCCGGGCAAAATAATTCACCCCTCCACTTT.